What follows describes a single T cell receptor (beta chain). In the study's own analysis: Reference gene primer amplification yielded estimated nucleated cell counts. The method was immunoSEQ multiplex PCR; TCRdb's version includes in-frame clones alone and lacks a portion of them. D and trimming were read from the DNA, whereas the V and J calls and clone size are those reported in that table. The sample lists 180,000 or so clones; about 81% were seen once. With 0 bases removed from V and 5 bases from J, the gap between germline ends came to 10 bases. This CDR3 comprises 14 residues. CDR1 and CDR2 from the germline V gene are GTSNPN and SVGIG (reference sequence). This entry belongs to a study of blood T cell repertoires in COVID-19. As for the study in general: Sites across the United States, Italy and Spain contributed samples from acute and convalescent COVID-19. Nucleic acid was either cDNA or gDNA, and it came from T cells, B-cell-depleted T cells, or PBMCs.

The Seattle patients joined while their infection was active and were tracked longitudinally afterward. The chain carries TRBV30 and TRBJ2-2; tentative D call: TRBD2 (6 bases). The sequenced sample was peripheral blood. The receptor comes from a woman at least 80 years old with COVID-19, enrolled during active disease. The CDR3 region is CAWSVGGGTGELFF. The CDR3 nucleotides are TGTGCCTGGAGTGTCGGGGGAGGTACCGGGGAGCTGTTTTTT.